This record covers a single T cell receptor beta chain. Its target is unknown. The sample is drawn from a study of OX40 agonist ivuxolimab in advanced cancers. Study overall: Three patients had partial responses: one hepatocellular carcinoma, two cutaneous melanoma. Study-level results: CD8+ T cells were the subset that, on average, had more expanded clones than CD4+. Circulating CD4+ and CD8+ T cells showed clonal expansion by week 6 at 0.1 to 3.0 mg/kg. Partial responders receiving 0.1-3.0 mg/kg showed among the lowest clonal expansion.

Generated by immunoSEQ multiplex PCR, the TCRdb table keeps only in-frame clones and is missing some. This sample has around 95,000 clones, with less than 95% found just once. The material sequenced was CD4+ or CD8+ T cells sorted from blood, taken in a trial of the OX40 agonist ivuxolimab. The receptor's source is an adult with an advanced solid tumor such as melanoma, head and neck, liver or kidney cancer.

The CDR3 bases are TGTGCCAGCTCCTCTAGCGGGAGGAGTAGTATTGAGCAGTTCTTC. Encoded protein: CASSSSGRSSIEQFF. The chain carries TRBV7-8 and TRBJ2-1, with 11 bases lining up with TRBD2. V gave up 8 bases and J gave up 9 bases; unmatched junction bases: 12. This CDR3 contains 15 residues. Germline V gives CDR1 SGHVS, CDR2 FQNEAQ.